The 3 T cell receptor beta chains listed next were all sequenced from one sample in a study of T cell changes during pregnancy in multiple sclerosis. This table comes from immunoSEQ multiplex PCR, and its TCRdb copy is limited to in-frame clones, with some not included. The table lists 45,000 to 55,000 clones, approximately 90% of them singletons, with around 0.56% in the top ten. Sequences were derived from CD4+ T cells from peripheral blood mononuclear cells, sampled after pregnancy. The receptors originated from a female donor with multiple sclerosis, enrolled in a pregnancy study.

The chain joins TRBV11-3 to TRBJ2-1; 7 bases are shared with TRBD2. This CDR3 is built from 15 residues. CDR1 is SGHNT and CDR2 is YENEEA in the germline V gene. With V trimmed by 0 bases and J by 11 bases, 10 bases remained unmatched. The CDR3 here is CASSLDGGGPRQQFF. The CDR3 region has the DNA TGTGCCAGCAGCTTAGACGGCGGGGGACCACGTCAGCAGTTCTTC. Together with reference TRBV11-3 and TRBJ2-1, the CDR3 gives the full variable domain: EAGVVQSPRYKIIEKKQPVAFWCNPISGHNTLYWYLQNLGQGPELLIRYENEEAVDDSQLPKDRFSAERLKGVDSTLKIQPAELGDSAVYLCASSLDGGGPRQQFFGPGTRLTVL.

The rearrangement joins TRBV6-5 to TRBJ1-2, with 10 bases aligning to TRBD1. This CDR3 is built from 16 residues. Looked up from germline, CDR1 is MNHEY and CDR2 is SVGAGI. V lost 4 bases and J lost 7; bases outside the gene matches: 12. CDR3 coding DNA: TGTGCCAGCAGTTTGACAGGGGGCGCACACGTCGGTGGCTACACCTTC. Protein product: CASSLTGGAHVGGYTF.

The chain employs TRBV2 and TRBJ2-5; a possible D gene is TRBD2 (6 bases). This CDR3 has 17 amino acids. The germline V gene has CDR1 SNHLY and CDR2 FYNNEI. Trimming stripped 0 bases from V and 0 bases from J, with 14 bases between. The CDR3 region is CASSEADPGLYQETQYF. The CDR3 DNA reads TGTGCCAGCAGTGAAGCGGATCCGGGACTCTACCAAGAGACCCAGTACTTC.